The rows below give T cell receptor beta chains drawn from one sample of a study of T cell changes during pregnancy in multiple sclerosis. TCRdb's copy holds only in-frame clones and misses some; the assay was immunoSEQ multiplex PCR. The sample gives tens of thousands of clones, roughly 92% of which show up once; 0.75% to 1% is in the top ten. The sequenced sample was peripheral blood, obtained after pregnancy. The receptor set was obtained from a female donor with multiple sclerosis, enrolled in a pregnancy study. Each CDR3 is given with its conserved first and last residue. Part of the rows lack a size; the others show once, few, many or a class for expanded clones.

-,TRBJ2-5,TRBV18,CASSPTGGPETQYF
-,TRBJ1-3,TRBV4-2,CASSQALQGLPLGNTIYF
-,TRBJ2-3,TRBV6-6,CASSYPSGGITDTQYF
-,TRBJ2-5,TRBV29-1,CSVEDRERETQYF
-,TRBJ2-5,TRBV19,CASNKAGKAHQETQYF
-,TRBJ1-2,TRBV4-2,CASSPKPSGGTIYGYTF
once,TRBJ1-2,TRBV11-2,CASSLQTGRGYTF
-,TRBJ2-2,TRBV9,CASSPGQGSNTGELFF
-,TRBJ1-1,TRBV9,CASSVGGGPPAFF
-,TRBJ1-2,TRBV7-9,CASSARDRGRDGYTF
-,TRBJ2-5,TRBV19,CASSMRTGQETQYF
once,TRBJ1-4,TRBV4-2,CASSQREGHNEKLFF
-,TRBJ1-2,TRBV7-8,CASSLGGGNYGYTF
-,TRBJ1-4,TRBV10-3,CAISDFNEKLFF
-,TRBJ2-6,TRBV30,CAWSAGSGANVLTF
-,TRBJ1-6,TRBV7-2,CASSLGTGEHSPLHF
-,TRBJ1-2,TRBV5-5,CASSLLGQGAGGYTF
-,TRBJ2-5,TRBV25-1,CASGRDPGETQYF
-,TRBJ2-1,TRBV5-4,CATQGSGGSYNEQFF
-,TRBJ1-1,TRBV29-1,CSVDVRANTEAFF
-,TRBJ1-2,TRBV7-3,CASSLTRLGNYGYTF
-,TRBJ1-2,TRBV28,CASSLTTGHYGYTF
-,TRBJ2-2,TRBV30,CAWSTLPGGTHTGELFF
-,TRBJ1-2,TRBV19,CASSIRAQVGYTF
-,TRBJ1-1,TRBV7-2,CASSFRPQGQPTRSEAFF
-,TRBJ2-2,TRBV6-4,CASSEQPANTGELFF
once,TRBJ1-1,TRBV19,CASSPWTGKYTEAFF
few,TRBJ1-4,TRBV30,CAWRGPNEKLFF
-,TRBJ1-2,TRBV10-3,CAISEVGGSNYGYTF
-,TRBJ1-2,TRBV18,CASSPTWTGGNYGYTF
-,TRBJ1-4,TRBV29-1,CSVLDEKLFF
-,TRBJ2-3,TRBV10-3,CAISSLSGSYTDTQYF
-,TRBJ1-4,TRBV7-8,CASSLVATGLGNEKLFF
-,TRBJ1-1,TRBV7-9,CASSLSGNPEAFF
-,TRBJ2-2,TRBV5-4,CASSTHRDRNTGELFF
-,TRBJ1-2,TRBV7-2,CASSPPELYGYTF
-,TRBJ2-3,TRBV7-6,CASSFSGGDTDTQYF
-,TRBJ2-3,TRBV9,CASSVRQGSVDTQYF
once,TRBJ2-3,TRBV13,CASSLRTDTQYF
-,TRBJ2-5,TRBV4-3,CASSQDFYGGLGETQYF
-,TRBJ1-2,TRBV5-4,CASSYQGRVEGYTF
once,TRBJ2-1,TRBV7-2,CASSLYGGDNEQFF
-,TRBJ1-5,TRBV10-3,CASGTGDLNQPQHF
-,TRBJ1-2,TRBV6-5,CASSLTTATNYGYTF
-,TRBJ2-1,TRBV20-1,CSAGERNEQFF